Listed here are 19 T cell receptor beta chains from one sample, sequenced in a study of spatial heterogeneity in lung cancer. The time point: blood at routine non-recurrence follow-up after resection. TCRdb re-analysed the 5' RACE reads in MiXCR, keeping a single row per CDR3 protein. The sample yields approximately 110,000 distinct CDR3 sequences, approximately 10% seen once. Sequencing used PBMCs, obtained at follow-up. The receptors shown here come from a female donor with early-stage non-small cell lung cancer.

This clonotype was counted a single time. The V gene is TRBV4-2, the J gene TRBJ2-2; D is possibly TRBD1 (6 bases). CDR1 is LGHNA, CDR2 YNFKEQ, per germline. Between the trimmed V and J ends, which lost 8 bases and 8 bases, there was a span of 9 bases. This CDR3 is 11 amino acids long. For the CDR3, the DNA is TGTGCCAGCTCCCAGGGGGGGGAGCTGTTTTTT. It specifies CASSQGGELFF.

This clonotype was counted ten times or more. V gene TRBV19 combines with J gene TRBJ1-5; 7 bases line up with TRBD1. This CDR3 region has 16 residues. In germline, CDR1 is LNHDA, CDR2 SQIVND (reference sequence). V dropped 5 bases and J dropped 1; count of bases not matched to a gene: 8. The CDR3 is CASSGMTGLSNQPQHF. CDR3 DNA sequence: TGTGCCAGTAGTGGAATGACAGGGTTGAGCAATCAGCCCCAGCATTTT.

This clonotype was detected only a few times. J is TRBJ2-5 and V is TRBV15; D remains ambiguous. The CDR3 has 14 amino acids. Germline V gene sequence: CDR1 LNHNV, CDR2 YYDKDF (reference sequence). V shed 0 bases and J shed 3 bases, with 8 bases lying between them. This chain's CDR3 is CATSRDNSEETQYF. CDR3 DNA: TGTGCCACCAGCAGAGATAACAGCGAAGAGACCCAGTACTTC.

The chain couples TRBV10-1 to TRBJ2-5, with 11 bases identical to TRBD2. Germline CDR1 reads WNHNN; CDR2 reads SYGVQD (reference sequence). The CDR3 covers 15 residues. The ends lost 5 bases at V and 2 bases at J; junction bases unmatched: 4. In nucleotides, the CDR3 is TGCGCCAGCAGTCCCCGACTAGCGGGACAAGAGACCCAGTACTTC. This encodes CASSPRLAGQETQYF.

Points on this clonotype: Its ends do not fully match the called genes, so a read error is possible. The chain recombines TRBV2 with TRBJ2-5; no firm D call. This CDR3 comprises 13 residues. The germline V gene has CDR1 SNHLY and CDR2 FYNNEI. CDR3 nucleotide sequence: TGTGCCAGCAGGGACCACAACCAGGAGACCCAGTACTTC. Translated: CASRDHNQETQYF.

The genes are TRBV6-1 and TRBJ1-1, with D unclear. V was trimmed by 6 bases and J by 0 bases, leaving 8 bases between them. This CDR3 is 13 amino acids long. Germline V gives CDR1 MNHNS, CDR2 SASEGT. The CDR3 region is CASRVTMNTEAFF. CDR3 coding DNA: TGTGCCAGCAGGGTTACCATGAACACTGAAGCTTTCTTT.

This clonotype was counted only a few times. V usage is TRBV6-2 or TRBV6-3 and J usage is TRBJ2-3; TRBD2 might be the D (6 bases). Germline V gene data show CDR1 as MNHEY and CDR2 as SVGEGT. This CDR3 region has 15 residues. V gave up 11 bases and J gave up 1 base, with 19 bases separating them. DNA of the CDR3: TGTGCCTCCCGGGACTCATGGAAAGGCACAGATACGCAGTATTTT. It encodes CASRDSWKGTDTQYF.

A few counts support this clonotype. The chain has TRBV10-3 and TRBJ2-7; 8 nucleotides agree with TRBD1. After removal of 5 bases from V and 2 bases from J, the junction contained 8 bases not matched to a gene. This CDR3 region has 15 residues. Germline loops: CDR1 ENHRY, CDR2 SYGVKD. Written as DNA, the CDR3 is TGTGCCATCAGTTCAGGGGGCCAAGGAACCTACGAGCAGTACGTC. Translation gives CAISSGGQGTYEQYV.

This clonotype was seen a handful of times. The chain couples TRBV6-2 or TRBV6-3 to TRBJ1-5; D unresolved. The CDR3 covers 12 residues. The V and J ends lost 6 bases and 7 bases respectively, with 10 bases between them. From germline, CDR1 is MNHEY and CDR2 SVGEGT. The CDR3 is CASSRTAQPQHF. As DNA, the CDR3 is TGTGCCAGCAGCCGTACAGCCCAGCCCCAGCATTTT.

CDR3 loop: CASSGQGGGTEAFF. The CDR3, as DNA: TGCGCCAGCAGCGGACAGGGGGGCGGCACTGAAGCTTTCTTT. The chain is built from TRBV5-1 and TRBJ1-1; 10 bases match TRBD1. The V gene end was trimmed by 4 bases and the J gene end by 4 bases; junction bases not matched to a gene: 4. The CDR3 is made up of 14 amino acids. Germline CDR1 and CDR2: SGHRS and YFSETQ.

This chain joins TRBV20-1 and TRBJ1-2; 7 bases match TRBD1. Looked up from germline, CDR1 is DFQATT and CDR2 is SNEGSKA (reference sequence). The V gene end was trimmed by 5 bases and the J gene end by 6 bases; junction bases not matched to a gene: 9. The CDR3 contains 13 residues. The CDR3 is CSAPRQGLNGYTF. The CDR3 coding sequence is TGCAGTGCTCCCCGACAGGGACTAAATGGCTACACCTTC.

The chain carries TRBV7-8 and TRBJ2-1; 11 bases are shared with TRBD2. The CDR3 covers 15 residues. Germline-derived CDR1 and CDR2 are SGHVS and FQNEAQ. Trimming cost V 6 bases and J 3 bases; bases outside gene matches: 4. The CDR3 DNA is TGTGCCAGCAGGTTACTAGCGGGAGTCTACAATGAGCAGTTCTTC. Translation gives CASRLLAGVYNEQFF.

This chain uses TRBV18 with TRBJ1-5; unclear D gene. The V end lost 9 bases, the J end lost 1 base, and 13 bases lay between the germline ends. This CDR3 spans 14 amino acids. Germline V gene data show CDR1 as KGHSH and CDR2 as LQKENI. In DNA, the CDR3 is TGTGCCAGTACGCTAGGTGGGAGCAATCAGCCCCAGCATTTT. This translates into CASTLGGSNQPQHF. Drawing the rest from reference TRBV18 and TRBJ1-5, the complete variable domain is NAGVMQNPRHLVRRRGQEARLRCSPMKGHSHVYWYRQLPEEGLKFMVYLQKENIIDESGMPKERFSAEFPKEGPSILRIQQVVRGDSAAYFCASTLGGSNQPQHFGDGTRLSIL.

This chain links TRBV7-2 with TRBJ2-7; D is perhaps TRBD2 (6 bases). Germline lookup yields CDR1 SGHTA and CDR2 FQGNSA. The V end was cut by 1 base, the J end by 4 bases, with 17 bases between. The CDR3 runs to 16 residues. In nucleotides, the CDR3 is TGTGCCAGCAGCTTAGGGAGCCGAGCGGGCCTATACGAGCAGTACGTC. Translated, it gives CASSLGSRAGLYEQYV.

This clonotype was observed a few times. The rearrangement uses TRBV27 and TRBJ1-1, with TRBD1 matching 7 bases. This CDR3 is built from 14 residues. With 3 bases clipped from V and 10 bases from J, the junction kept 11 bases outside the gene matches. Germline V gives CDR1 MNHEY, CDR2 SMNVEV (reference sequence). CDR3 nucleotide sequence: TGTGCCAGCAGTTTCCAGGGGGGGCGGTTAGGAGCTTTCTTT. This codes for CASSFQGGRLGAFF.

V gene TRBV12-3 or TRBV12-4 combines with J gene TRBJ2-4; D tentatively fits TRBD1 or TRBD2 (5 bases each). V shed 6 bases and J shed 5 bases, with 14 bases lying between them. This CDR3 region has 14 residues. The CDR3 sequence is CASRPRGFQNIQYF. The CDR3 nucleotides are TGTGCCAGCAGACCGAGGGGTTTCCAAAACATTCAGTACTTC.

The sample holds many counts of this clonotype. The chain has TRBV29-1 and TRBJ2-7; TRBD2 is a possible D gene (6 bases). With 7 bases removed from V and 4 bases from J, the gap between germline ends came to 11 bases. The CDR3 covers 11 residues. CDR1 is SQVTM, CDR2 ANQGSEA, per germline. CDR3 protein: CSGGTAYEQYF. The DNA of the CDR3 is TGCAGCGGCGGGACCGCTTACGAGCAGTACTTC.

This clonotype was counted between two and nine times. CDR3 sequence reads: CAINKGTGSTDTQYF. In DNA form, the CDR3 reads TGTGCCATCAATAAAGGGACAGGCAGCACAGATACGCAGTATTTT. This chain joins TRBV10-3 and TRBJ2-3; 8 positions match TRBD1. The CDR3 has 15 residues. The V segment lost 7 bases and the J segment 0 bases; nucleotides outside the gene matches: 6. Per germline, CDR1 ENHRY and CDR2 SYGVKD.

The genes are TRBV29-1 and TRBJ2-3, with D unclear. The length of the CDR3 is 11 residues. Germline CDR1 and CDR2: SQVTM and ANQGSEA. Trimming shortened V by 2 bases and J by 6 bases, and 6 bases separated the two germline ends. The DNA for the CDR3 is TGCAGCGTTGAATTCGGGGATACGCAGTATTTT. Translation: CSVEFGDTQYF.